Listed below are T cell receptor beta chains from one sample, sequenced in a study of blood T cell repertoires in COVID-19. Clones were read by immunoSEQ multiplex PCR, and TCRdb kept only the in-frame ones, dropping some. The sample records hundreds of thousands of clones, around 88% being singletons. Sample: peripheral blood. These receptors were taken from a woman aged 25 to 45 with COVID-19, enrolled during active disease. Each CDR3 is given with its conserved first and last residue. Each record gives: V gene, J gene, clone size, D gene, CDR3 DNA, CDR3 protein. A D gene is named only where the DNA matches it firmly. The size entry is marked missing in some rows and otherwise reads once, few, many or a size class.

TRBV27	TRBJ1-1	-	TRBD1	TGTGCCAGCAGCCGGAGGGGGACAGGGCCGAACACTGAAGCTTTCTTT	CASSRRGTGPNTEAFF
TRBV15	TRBJ2-1	-	TRBD2	TGTGCCACCAGCAGAACCGGGACTAGCGGGTTGTTTTACAATGAGCAGTTCTTC	CATSRTGTSGLFYNEQFF
TRBV7-2	TRBJ2-3	-	-	TGTGCCAGCAGCCCCCCCGGGGGTTACACAGATACGCAGTATTTT	CASSPPGGYTDTQYF
TRBV5-4	TRBJ2-4	few	-	TGTGCCAGCAGCTTCGAACGTGGACCCCGGGGTGCCAAAAACATTCAGTACTTC	CASSFERGPRGAKNIQYF
TRBV28	TRBJ2-7	-	TRBD2	TGTGCCAGCAGCCTAGCGGGGGGCCCCTCCTACGAGCAGTACTTC	CASSLAGGPSYEQYF
TRBV4-1	TRBJ2-1	few	-	TGCGCCAGCAGCCAAGCTACCAAAATTTCCTACAATGAGCAGTTCTTC	CASSQATKISYNEQFF
TRBV4-3	TRBJ2-2	few	-	TGCGCCAGCAGCCAAAGAGAAGGGGAGCTGTTTTTT	CASSQREGELFF
TRBV18	TRBJ2-1	few	TRBD1	TGTGCCAGCTCACGACAGGGCAATGAGCAGTTCTTC	CASSRQGNEQFF
TRBV7-9	TRBJ1-2	-	-	TGTGCCAGCACTATGGGGCTCGGCTACACCTTC	CASTMGLGYTF
TRBV11-2	TRBJ2-7	-	TRBD1	TGTGCCAGCAGTAAAGGACAGGCTAGCTCCTACGAGCAGTACTTC	CASSKGQASSYEQYF
TRBV3-1/TRBV3-2	TRBJ2-3	-	-	TGTGCCAGCAGCCAAGCCCCGAGGCAGCACCAGCTCACAGATACGCAGTATTTT	CASSQAPRQHQLTDTQYF
TRBV28	TRBJ2-5	-	TRBD2	TGTGCCAGCATCCCTGCGGGAGGGGAGACCCAGTACTTC	CASIPAGGETQYF
TRBV18	TRBJ1-1	-	-	TGTGCCAGCTCACCGGGACAAAGCACTGAAGCTTTCTTT	CASSPGQSTEAFF
TRBV5-4	TRBJ2-2	once	TRBD1	TGTGCCAGCAGCCCCATGGGACAGGGTATGGTCGGGGAGCTGTTTTTT	CASSPMGQGMVGELFF
TRBV9	TRBJ2-5	-	TRBD1	TGTGCCAGCAGCGGATCTCAGGGGGCAGGTGTCGGAGAGACCCAGTACTTC	CASSGSQGAGVGETQYF
TRBV6-1	TRBJ1-1	-	-	TGTGCCAGCAGTGAAGTGGCAGGGAACACTGAAGCTTTCTTT	CASSEVAGNTEAFF
TRBV9	TRBJ2-3	-	TRBD1	TGTGCCAGCAGCCCCCGGACAGGGTTCACAGATACGCAGTATTTT	CASSPRTGFTDTQYF
TRBV19	TRBJ2-1	-	-	TGTGCCAGTAGTATAGGGAACTCCCCGGGTTACAATGAGCAGTTCTTC	CASSIGNSPGYNEQFF
TRBV12-2	TRBJ1-1	-	-	TGTGCAAGTCGCTTACCAGAGGGTGACACTGAAGCTTTCTTT	CASRLPEGDTEAFF
TRBV10-3	TRBJ1-2	-	TRBD1	TGTGCCATCAGTGAAGGGACAGACTATGGCTACACCTTC	CAISEGTDYGYTF
TRBV5-1	TRBJ1-6	-	TRBD1	TGCGCCAGCAGCTGGGACAGTCCCTATAATTCACCCCTCCACTTT	CASSWDSPYNSPLHF
TRBV19	TRBJ2-1	-	TRBD2	TGTGCCAGTAGACCTAGCGGGAGGGCCGGGGATGAGCAGTTCTTC	CASRPSGRAGDEQFF
TRBV7-2	TRBJ1-2	-	-	TGTGCCAGCAGCCGACAGATCTATGGCTACACCTTC	CASSRQIYGYTF
TRBV4-3	TRBJ2-1	-	TRBD2	TGCGCCAGCAGCCACCGGGAGGAGAGGACGAGCGAGCAGTTCTTC	CASSHREERTSEQFF
TRBV10-3	TRBJ2-3	-	TRBD2	TGTGCCATCAGTTCCTTCTCGGGCGTAGCGGGTCCAGATACGCAGTATTTT	CAISSFSGVAGPDTQYF
TRBV7-6	TRBJ1-4	-	-	TGTGCCAGCAGCTTAGAAAGGGGATTCAATGAAAAACTGTTTTTT	CASSLERGFNEKLFF
TRBV5-5	TRBJ1-2	-	-	TGTGCCAGCAGCTTGGAACAGCTCCGCTACACCTTC	CASSLEQLRYTF
TRBV11-3	TRBJ2-7	-	TRBD2	TGTGCCAGCAGCACAATCGGGCTAGCGGGGGATTCCTACGAGCAGTACTTC	CASSTIGLAGDSYEQYF
TRBV7-2	TRBJ2-3	-	TRBD2	TGTGCCAGCAGCTTAGCTAGCGGGGGGGCAGATACGCAGTATTTT	CASSLASGGADTQYF
TRBV7-2	TRBJ2-2	-	-	TGTGCCAGCAGCTTTCCTCTGGCGAGGACCGGGGAGCTGTTTTTT	CASSFPLARTGELFF
TRBV11-3	TRBJ2-1	once	TRBD2	TGTGCCAGCCGAGGAGCGGGAGGTCGTTACAATGAGCAGTTCTTC	CASRGAGGRYNEQFF
TRBV6-2/TRBV6-3	TRBJ2-1	-	TRBD1	TGTGCCAGCAGTTACGTTAGACAGGGGGCGCGCAATGAGCAGTTCTTC	CASSYVRQGARNEQFF
TRBV5-1	TRBJ1-6	-	-	TGCGCCAGCAGCTTGGCCGATTCACCCCTCCACTTT	CASSLADSPLHF
TRBV10-2	TRBJ1-2	-	-	TGCGCCAGCAGTGGGGGAGGGTATGGCTACACCTTC	CASSGGGYGYTF
TRBV4-2	TRBJ2-3	-	TRBD1	TGTGCCAGCAGCCAAGTGCAGGGGGAAGGAGATACGCAGTATTTT	CASSQVQGEGDTQYF
TRBV5-5	TRBJ1-2	-	-	TGTGCCAGCAGCTTGATCAGGGAATGGGGCAGCTATGGCTACACCTTC	CASSLIREWGSYGYTF
TRBV11-3	TRBJ1-1	-	-	TGTGCCAGCAGCTTAAGGGGAATGGGTCCCGAAGCTTTCTTT	CASSLRGMGPEAFF
TRBV5-1	TRBJ1-1	-	-	TGCGCCAGCAGCCTTGGAACAATGGGGCAGAACACTGAAGCTTTCTTT	CASSLGTMGQNTEAFF
TRBV19	TRBJ1-5	-	TRBD1	TGTGCCAGTAGTACGTACCGGGACAGGGGGTTGGGTCAGCCCCAGCATTTT	CASSTYRDRGLGQPQHF
TRBV7-9	TRBJ1-3	few	-	TGTGCCAGCAGCTCGCTCTCGGACATGGCGGGGAACACCATATATTTT	CASSSLSDMAGNTIYF
TRBV6-5	TRBJ1-2	-	-	TGTGCCAGCAGTTACCATAGCTCGACAGGCTATGGCTACACCTTC	CASSYHSSTGYGYTF
TRBV27	TRBJ1-1	-	-	TGTGCCAGCTCCCTCTCCGACGGCGGTAATGGAGCTTTCTTT	CASSLSDGGNGAFF
TRBV5-5	TRBJ2-7	once	TRBD2	TGTGCCAGCAGCTGGGAGCGGGGGGGAACCTACGAGCAGTACTTC	CASSWERGGTYEQYF
TRBV7-9	TRBJ2-3	once	-	TGTGCCAGCAGCTCCAGGGTTGGTACAGATACGCAGTATTTT	CASSSRVGTDTQYF